This T cell receptor (beta chain) appears in the sequencing data of a study of cytomegalovirus exposure and HLA in healthy donors. Study-level background: Later, an analysis reported that the 110 or so validation repertoires had used the same platform as the roughly 700 first-cohort repertoires.

The assay was immunoSEQ multiplex PCR, and TCRdb's table has in-frame clones only and misses some. The repertoire consists of fewer than 400,000 clones, with 86% occurring once and the leading ten covering 0.75% to 0.85%. The CDR3 contains 15 residues. V lost 8 bases to trimming and J lost 2 bases, with 18 bases between them. CDR1 is ENHRY and CDR2 is SYGVKD in the germline V gene. The clonotype was recovered from a woman aged 18-29 years in good health and CMV-seronegative. Material: PBMCs. The chain combines TRBV10-3 with TRBJ1-2, with a tentative D call TRBD1 (6 bases). This chain's CDR3 is CAIGQSITWNYGYTF. The DNA for the CDR3 is TGTGCCATCGGACAGTCTATTACTTGGAACTATGGCTACACCTTC.